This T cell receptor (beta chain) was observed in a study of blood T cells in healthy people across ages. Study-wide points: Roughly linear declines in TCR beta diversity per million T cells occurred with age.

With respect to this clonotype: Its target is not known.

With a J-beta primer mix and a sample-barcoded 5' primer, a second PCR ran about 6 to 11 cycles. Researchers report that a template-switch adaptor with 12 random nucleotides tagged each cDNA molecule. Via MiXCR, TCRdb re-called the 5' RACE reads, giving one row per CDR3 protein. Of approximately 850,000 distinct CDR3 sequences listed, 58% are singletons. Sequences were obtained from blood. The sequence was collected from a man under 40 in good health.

CDR3 in amino acids: CASSVEGTQYGYTF. The CDR3, as DNA: TGTGCCAGCAGCGTAGAGGGGACGCAGTATGGCTACACCTTC. The chain uses TRBV9 and TRBJ1-2, with a possible D match to TRBD1 (5 bases). This CDR3 is 14 amino acids long. Germline CDR1 is SGDLS and CDR2 is YYNGEE. V was cut by 0 bases and J by 5 bases, with 11 bases left in between.